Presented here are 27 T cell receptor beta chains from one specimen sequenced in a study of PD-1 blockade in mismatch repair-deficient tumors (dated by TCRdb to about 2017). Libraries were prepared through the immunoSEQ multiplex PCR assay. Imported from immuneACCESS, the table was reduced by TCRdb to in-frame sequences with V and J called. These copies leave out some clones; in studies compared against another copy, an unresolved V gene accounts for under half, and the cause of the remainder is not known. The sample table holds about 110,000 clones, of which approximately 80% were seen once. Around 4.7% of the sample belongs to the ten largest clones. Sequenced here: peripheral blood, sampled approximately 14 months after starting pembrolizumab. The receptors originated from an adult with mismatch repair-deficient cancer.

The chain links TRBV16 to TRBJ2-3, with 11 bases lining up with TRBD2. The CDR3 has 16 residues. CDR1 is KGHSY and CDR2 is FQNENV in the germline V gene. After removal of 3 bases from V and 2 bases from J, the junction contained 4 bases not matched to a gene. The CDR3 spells CASSHQLAGVTDTQYF. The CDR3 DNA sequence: TGTGCCAGCAGCCACCAACTAGCGGGAGTCACAGATACGCAGTATTTT.

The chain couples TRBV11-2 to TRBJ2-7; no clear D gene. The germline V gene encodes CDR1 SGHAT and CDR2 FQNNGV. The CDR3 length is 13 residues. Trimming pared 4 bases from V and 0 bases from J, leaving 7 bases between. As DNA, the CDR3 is TGTGCCAGCAGCTCCCCCGGCTCCTACGAGCAGTACTTC. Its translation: CASSSPGSYEQYF.

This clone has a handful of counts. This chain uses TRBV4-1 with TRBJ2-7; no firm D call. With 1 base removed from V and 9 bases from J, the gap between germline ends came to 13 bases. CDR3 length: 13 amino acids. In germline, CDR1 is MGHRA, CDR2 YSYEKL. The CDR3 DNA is TGCGCCAGCAGCCAAGGGGTTTTTGAGCGGCAGTACTTC. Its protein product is CASSQGVFERQYF.

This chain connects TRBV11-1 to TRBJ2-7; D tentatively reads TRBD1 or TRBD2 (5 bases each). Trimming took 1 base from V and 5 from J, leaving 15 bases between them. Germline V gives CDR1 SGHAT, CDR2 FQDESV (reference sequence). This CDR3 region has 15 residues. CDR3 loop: CASSLGTGTTNEQYF. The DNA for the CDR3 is TGTGCCAGCAGCTTAGGAACCGGGACGACTAACGAGCAGTACTTC.

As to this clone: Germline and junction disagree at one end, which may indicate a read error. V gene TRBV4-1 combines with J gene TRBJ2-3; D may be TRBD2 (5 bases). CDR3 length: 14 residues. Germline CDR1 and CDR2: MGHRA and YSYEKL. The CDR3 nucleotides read TGCGCCAGCAGCCAAGTGCCTAGCACGGATACGCAGTATTTT. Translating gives CASSQVPSTDTQYF.

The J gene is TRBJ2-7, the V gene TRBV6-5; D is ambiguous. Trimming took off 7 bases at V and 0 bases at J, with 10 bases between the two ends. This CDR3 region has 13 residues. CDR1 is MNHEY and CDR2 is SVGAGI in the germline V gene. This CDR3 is CASTEPSSYEQYF. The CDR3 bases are TGTGCCAGCACCGAACCTAGCTCCTACGAGCAGTACTTC.

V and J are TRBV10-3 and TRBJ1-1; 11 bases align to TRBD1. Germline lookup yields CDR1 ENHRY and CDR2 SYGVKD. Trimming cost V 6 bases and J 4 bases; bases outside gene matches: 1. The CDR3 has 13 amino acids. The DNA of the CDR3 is TGTGCCATCAGAGGACAGGGGGCCACTGAAGCTTTCTTT. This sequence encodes CAIRGQGATEAFF.

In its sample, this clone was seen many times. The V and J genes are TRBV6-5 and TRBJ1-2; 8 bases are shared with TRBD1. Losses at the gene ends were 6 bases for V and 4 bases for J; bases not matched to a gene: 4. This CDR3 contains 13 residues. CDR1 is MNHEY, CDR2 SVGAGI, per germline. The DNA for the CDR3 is TGTGCCAGCAGCAAGACAGGGGTCTATGGCTACACCTTC. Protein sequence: CASSKTGVYGYTF.

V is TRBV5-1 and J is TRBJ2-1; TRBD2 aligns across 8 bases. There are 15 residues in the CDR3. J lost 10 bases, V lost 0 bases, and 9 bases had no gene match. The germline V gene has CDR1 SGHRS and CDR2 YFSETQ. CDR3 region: CASSLGGGRPPEQFF. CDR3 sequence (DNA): TGCGCCAGCAGCTTGGGGGGCGGGAGGCCGCCAGAGCAGTTCTTC. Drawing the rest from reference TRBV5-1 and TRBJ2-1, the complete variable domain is KAGVTQTPRYLIKTRGQQVTLSCSPISGHRSVSWYQQTPGQGLQFLFEYFSETQRNKGNFPGRFSGRQFSNSRSEMNVSTLELGDSALYLCASSLGGGRPPEQFFGPGTRLTVL.

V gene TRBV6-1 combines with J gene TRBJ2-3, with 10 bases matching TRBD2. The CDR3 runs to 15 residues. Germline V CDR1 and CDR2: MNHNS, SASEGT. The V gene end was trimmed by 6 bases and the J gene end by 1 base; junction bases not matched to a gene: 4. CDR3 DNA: TGTGCCAGCAGGAGCGGGAGGGCGGGCACAGATACGCAGTATTTT. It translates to CASRSGRAGTDTQYF.

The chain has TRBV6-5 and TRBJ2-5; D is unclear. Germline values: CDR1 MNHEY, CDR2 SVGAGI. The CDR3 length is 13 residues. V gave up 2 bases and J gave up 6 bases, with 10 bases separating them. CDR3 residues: CASSYEASKTQYF. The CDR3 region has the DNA TGTGCCAGCAGTTACGAGGCATCCAAGACCCAGTACTTC.

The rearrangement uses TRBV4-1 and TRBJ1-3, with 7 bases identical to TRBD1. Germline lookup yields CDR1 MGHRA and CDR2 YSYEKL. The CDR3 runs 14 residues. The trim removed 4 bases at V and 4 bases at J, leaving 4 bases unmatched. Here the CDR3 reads CASSPTGAGNTIYF. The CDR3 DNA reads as TGCGCCAGCAGCCCCACAGGGGCCGGAAACACCATATATTTT.

The CDR3 is CASSPLPLMTGGAGNEQFF. The CDR3 DNA sequence: TGTGCCAGCTCACCACTTCCCTTGATGACAGGGGGCGCTGGGAATGAGCAGTTCTTC. The chain recombines TRBV18 with TRBJ2-1; 10 positions agree with TRBD1. This CDR3 has 19 amino acids. Germline CDR1 reads KGHSH; CDR2 reads LQKENI. J lost 7 bases, V lost 1 base, and 16 bases had no gene match.

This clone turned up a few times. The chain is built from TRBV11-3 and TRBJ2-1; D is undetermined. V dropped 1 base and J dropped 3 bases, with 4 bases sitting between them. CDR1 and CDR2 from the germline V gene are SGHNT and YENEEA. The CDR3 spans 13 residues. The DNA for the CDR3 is TGTGCCAGCAGCTTAGGTTACTACAATGAGCAGTTCTTC. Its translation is CASSLGYYNEQFF. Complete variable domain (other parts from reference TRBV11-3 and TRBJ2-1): EAGVVQSPRYKIIEKKQPVAFWCNPISGHNTLYWYLQNLGQGPELLIRYENEEAVDDSQLPKDRFSAERLKGVDSTLKIQPAELGDSAVYLCASSLGYYNEQFFGPGTRLTVL.

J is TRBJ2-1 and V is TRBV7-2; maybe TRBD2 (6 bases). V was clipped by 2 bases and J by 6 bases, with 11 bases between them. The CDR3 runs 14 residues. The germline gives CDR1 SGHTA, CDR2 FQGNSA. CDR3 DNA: TGTGCCAGCAGCTTAAAGCGGGCAGGCAATGAGCAGTTCTTC. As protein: CASSLKRAGNEQFF. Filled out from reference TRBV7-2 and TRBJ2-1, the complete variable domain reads GAGVSQSPSNKVTEKGKDVELRCDPISGHTALYWYRQSLGQGLEFLIYFQGNSAPDKSGLPSDRFSAERTGGSVSTLTIQRTQQEDSAVYLCASSLKRAGNEQFFGPGTRLTVL.

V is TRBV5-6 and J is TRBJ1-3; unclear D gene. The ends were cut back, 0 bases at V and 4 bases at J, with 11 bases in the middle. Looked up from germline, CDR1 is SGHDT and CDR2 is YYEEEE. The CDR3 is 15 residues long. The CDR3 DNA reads TGTGCCAGCAGCTTGGATTCGGGGAGGGGAAACACCATATATTTT. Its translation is CASSLDSGRGNTIYF.

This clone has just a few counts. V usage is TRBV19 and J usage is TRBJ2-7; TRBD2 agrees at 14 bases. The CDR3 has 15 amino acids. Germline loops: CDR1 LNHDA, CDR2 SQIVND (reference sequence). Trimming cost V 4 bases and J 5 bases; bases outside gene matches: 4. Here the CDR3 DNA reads TGTGCCAGTAGTACCGGACTAGCGGGAGGTGACGAGCAGTACTTC. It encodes CASSTGLAGGDEQYF.

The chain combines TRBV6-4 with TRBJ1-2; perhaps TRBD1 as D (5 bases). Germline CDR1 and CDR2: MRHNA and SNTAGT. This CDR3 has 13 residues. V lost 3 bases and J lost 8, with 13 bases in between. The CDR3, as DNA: TGTGCCAGCAGTGAGGGGACGGTGGGAGGCTACACCTTC. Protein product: CASSEGTVGGYTF.

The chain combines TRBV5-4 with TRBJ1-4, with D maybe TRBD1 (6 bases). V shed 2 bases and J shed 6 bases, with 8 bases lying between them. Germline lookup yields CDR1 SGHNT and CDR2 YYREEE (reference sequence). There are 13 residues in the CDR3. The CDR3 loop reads CASSFGGDEKLFF. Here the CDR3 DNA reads TGTGCCAGCAGCTTTGGGGGCGATGAAAAACTGTTTTTT.

The CDR3 here is CASSYVGGAGANVLTF. The DNA of the CDR3 is TGTGCCAGCAGCTATGTGGGAGGCGCTGGGGCCAACGTCCTGACTTTC. The rearrangement joins TRBV7-9 to TRBJ2-6; D possibly corresponds to TRBD2 (6 bases). Trimming took 4 bases from V and 2 from J, leaving 12 bases between them. The CDR3 consists of 16 residues. Germline V lookup: CDR1 SEHNR, CDR2 FQNEAQ (reference sequence).

The DNA for the CDR3 is TGTGCCAGCAGGCGGAGGAGCGGGACTAGCGCATCCTACGAGCAGTACTTC. Its protein product is CASRRRSGTSASYEQYF. The chain couples TRBV27 to TRBJ2-7, with TRBD2 identical over 10 bases. V was pared by 6 bases and J by 1 base, with 12 bases of the junction left unmatched. Germline V gives CDR1 MNHEY, CDR2 SMNVEV (reference sequence). The CDR3 contains 17 residues.

CDR3 residues: CASSASQGGYNEQFF. In DNA form, the CDR3 reads TGTGCCAGCAGCGCGAGCCAAGGGGGGTACAATGAGCAGTTCTTC. V and J are TRBV9 and TRBJ2-1, with D perhaps matching TRBD1 or TRBD2 (6 bases each). Germline V gives CDR1 SGDLS, CDR2 YYNGEE. V was cut by 3 bases and J by 4 bases, with 14 bases left in between. CDR3 length: 15 amino acids.

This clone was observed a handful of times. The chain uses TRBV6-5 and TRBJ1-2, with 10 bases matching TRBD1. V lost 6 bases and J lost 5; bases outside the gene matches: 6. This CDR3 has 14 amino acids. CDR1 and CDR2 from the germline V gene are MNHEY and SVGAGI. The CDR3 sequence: CASRTGGLEYGYTF. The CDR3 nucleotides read TGTGCCAGCAGGACAGGGGGCCTGGAGTATGGCTACACCTTC.

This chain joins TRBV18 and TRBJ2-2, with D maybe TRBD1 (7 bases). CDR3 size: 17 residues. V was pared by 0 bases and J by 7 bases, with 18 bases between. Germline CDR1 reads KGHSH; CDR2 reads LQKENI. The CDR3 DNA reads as TGTGCCAGCTCACCACCCGCCGAGACAGGGAGGTTCGGGGAGCTGTTTTTT. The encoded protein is CASSPPAETGRFGELFF.

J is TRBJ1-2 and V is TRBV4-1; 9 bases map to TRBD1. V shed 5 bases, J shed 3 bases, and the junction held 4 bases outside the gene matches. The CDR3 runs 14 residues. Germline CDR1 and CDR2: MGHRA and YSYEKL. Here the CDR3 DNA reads TGCGCCAGCAGCGAGGACAGGGGTCACTATGGCTACACCTTC. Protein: CASSEDRGHYGYTF.

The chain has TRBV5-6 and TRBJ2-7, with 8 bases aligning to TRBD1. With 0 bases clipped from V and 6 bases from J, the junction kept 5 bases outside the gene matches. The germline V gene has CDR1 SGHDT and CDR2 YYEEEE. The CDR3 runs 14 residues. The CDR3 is CASSLDSGGFEQYF. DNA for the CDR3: TGTGCCAGCAGCTTGGATTCAGGGGGCTTCGAGCAGTACTTC.

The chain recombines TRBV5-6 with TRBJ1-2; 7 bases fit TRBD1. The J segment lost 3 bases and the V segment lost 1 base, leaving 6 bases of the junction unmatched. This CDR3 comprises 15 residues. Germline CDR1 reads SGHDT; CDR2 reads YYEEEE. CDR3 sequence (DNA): TGTGCCAGCAGCTTGCGGGACAGAAACTACTATGGCTACACCTTC. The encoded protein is CASSLRDRNYYGYTF.